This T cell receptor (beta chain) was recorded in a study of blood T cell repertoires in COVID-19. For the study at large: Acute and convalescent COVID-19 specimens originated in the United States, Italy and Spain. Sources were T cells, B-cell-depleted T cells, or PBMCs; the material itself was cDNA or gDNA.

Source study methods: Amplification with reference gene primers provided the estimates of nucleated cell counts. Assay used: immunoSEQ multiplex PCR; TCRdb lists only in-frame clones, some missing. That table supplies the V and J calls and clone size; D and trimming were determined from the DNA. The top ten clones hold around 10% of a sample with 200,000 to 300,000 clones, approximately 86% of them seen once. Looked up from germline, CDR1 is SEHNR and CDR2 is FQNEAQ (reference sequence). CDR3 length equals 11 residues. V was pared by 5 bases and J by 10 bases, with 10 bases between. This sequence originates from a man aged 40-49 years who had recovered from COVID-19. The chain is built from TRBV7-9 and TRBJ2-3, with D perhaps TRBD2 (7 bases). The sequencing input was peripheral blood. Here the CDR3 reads CASSPGGPQYF. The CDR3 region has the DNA TGTGCCAGCAGCCCCGGGGGGCCGCAGTATTTT.